These 18 T cell receptor beta chains came from one sample sequenced in a study of cytomegalovirus exposure and HLA in healthy donors. PCR used 60 Vbeta primers and 13 Jbeta primers. The assay was immunoSEQ multiplex PCR, and TCRdb's table has in-frame clones only and misses some. Listed are over 30,000 clones; around 3.4% falls within the top ten. The material sequenced was PBMCs. These receptors all come from a man in his forties or fifties in good health and CMV-seronegative.

The genes are TRBV30 and TRBJ2-1; D not resolved. Germline V lookup: CDR1 GTSNPN, CDR2 SVGIG (reference sequence). The CDR3 length is 12 residues. V was shortened by 0 bases and J by 12 bases, with 12 bases between the two germline ends. The CDR3 loop is CAWSVRNGWQFF. The CDR3 DNA reads as TGTGCCTGGAGTGTACGTAACGGGTGGCAGTTCTTC. The full variable domain, its missing parts supplied by reference TRBV30 and TRBJ2-1, is SQTIHQWPATLVQPVGSPLSLECTVEGTSNPNLYWYRQAAGRGLQLLFYSVGIGQISSEVPQNLSASRPQDRQFILSSKKLLLSDSGFYLCAWSVRNGWQFFGPGTRLTVL.

The V and J genes are TRBV29-1 and TRBJ2-1, with 12 nucleotides matching TRBD1. The V segment lost 6 bases and the J segment 8 bases; nucleotides outside the gene matches: 17. The CDR3 covers 17 residues. The V gene's germline CDR1 is SQVTM and CDR2 ANQGSEA. The CDR3 region is CSVDRDRGLGVDDEQFF. Here the CDR3 DNA reads TGCAGCGTAGATAGGGACAGGGGGCTGGGTGTGGACGATGAGCAGTTCTTC.

This chain joins TRBV10-3 and TRBJ2-5, with D maybe TRBD1 (6 bases). V lost 6 bases and J lost 5, with 13 bases in between. The CDR3 totals 13 residues. Looked up from germline, CDR1 is ENHRY and CDR2 is SYGVKD. The CDR3: CAIRRQAQETQYF. The CDR3 region has the DNA TGTGCCATCAGGAGACAGGCCCAGGAGACCCAGTACTTC.

The chain carries TRBV2 and TRBJ1-1; unclear D gene. CDR3 length: 10 residues. The V and J ends lost 4 bases and 7 bases respectively, with 4 bases between them. Germline CDR1 and CDR2: SNHLY and FYNNEI. CDR3 sequence reads: CASSVSEAFF. The CDR3 DNA is TGTGCCAGCAGTGTTAGTGAAGCTTTCTTT.

The chain combines TRBV4-1 with TRBJ2-7; weak D call: TRBD2 (5 bases). There are 14 residues in the CDR3. V was trimmed by 3 bases and J by 4 bases, leaving 13 bases between them. Germline assignment: CDR1 MGHRA and CDR2 YSYEKL. The CDR3 reads CASSHRRLGYEQYF. CDR3 DNA sequence: TGCGCCAGCAGCCACCGGAGGTTGGGGTACGAGCAGTACTTC.

The rearrangement joins TRBV9 to TRBJ1-1, with D maybe TRBD1 (5 bases). The germline V and J ends were trimmed by 0 bases and 0 bases, with 12 bases remaining between them. CDR1 and CDR2 (germline): SGDLS, YYNGEE. CDR3 length: 16 amino acids. The CDR3 sequence: CASSVVDSLMNTEAFF. The DNA for the CDR3 is TGTGCCAGCAGCGTAGTTGACAGCTTAATGAACACTGAAGCTTTCTTT.

The chain employs TRBV19 and TRBJ1-5; D remains unclear. The ends were cut back, 3 bases at V and 0 bases at J, with 15 bases in the middle. Per germline, CDR1 LNHDA and CDR2 SQIVND (reference sequence). The CDR3 runs 17 residues. Here the CDR3 DNA reads TGTGCCAGTAGTATCCGGGAGCGGGGTTATAGCAATCAGCCCCAGCATTTT. This encodes CASSIRERGYSNQPQHF.

As to this clone: At one of its ends the junction is not consistent with the germline gene, which may arise from a read error. The chain is built from TRBV19 and TRBJ1-1, with D possibly TRBD1 on 5 matching bases. This CDR3 is 15 amino acids long. Germline values: CDR1 LNHDA, CDR2 SQIVND (reference sequence). CDR3 coding DNA: TGTGCCAGTATCAACAGCGCGGGGGGGAACACTGAAGATTTCTTT. This translates into CASINSAGGNTEDFF.

This chain uses TRBV7-9 with TRBJ1-3; perhaps TRBD1 as D (5 bases). Germline V lookup: CDR1 SEHNR, CDR2 FQNEAQ (reference sequence). The CDR3 has 15 amino acids. Trimming took off 2 bases at V and 2 bases at J, with 10 bases between the two ends. CDR3 region: CASSLMAGPGNTIYF. In nucleotides, the CDR3 is TGTGCCAGCAGCTTAATGGCAGGGCCTGGAAACACCATATATTTT.

V usage is TRBV27 and J usage is TRBJ1-5; maybe TRBD1 (6 bases). This CDR3 has 16 residues. Germline CDR1 and CDR2: MNHEY and SMNVEV (reference sequence). Trimming stripped 4 bases from V and 4 bases from J, with 17 bases between. The CDR3 sequence is CASSSLRLGANQPQHF. The CDR3 nucleotides are TGTGCCAGCAGTTCCCTCCGCTTGGGGGCTAATCAGCCCCAGCATTTT.

The chain combines TRBV28 with TRBJ2-5; weak D call: TRBD2 (6 bases). Trimming removed 1 base from V and 5 bases from J, with 11 bases in between. The CDR3 has 14 amino acids. Per the germline V gene, CDR1 is MDHEN and CDR2 is SYDVKM. The CDR3 here is CASSLSAGRETQYF. The CDR3 nucleotides read TGTGCCAGCAGTTTATCCGCAGGGAGGGAGACCCAGTACTTC.

The CDR3: CASSEGQGYGYTF. The DNA for the CDR3 is TGTGCCAGCAGCGAAGGACAGGGGTATGGCTACACCTTC. This chain links TRBV14 with TRBJ1-2; TRBD1 agrees at 9 bases. The CDR3 is 13 residues long. Losses at the gene ends were 5 bases for V and 5 bases for J; bases not matched to a gene: 3. Germline CDR1 SGHDN, CDR2 FVKESK.

J is TRBJ2-5 and V is TRBV9; no firm D call. The V gene's germline CDR1 is SGDLS and CDR2 YYNGEE. This CDR3 has 14 amino acids. V was trimmed by 0 bases and J by 2 bases, leaving 8 bases between them. CDR3 amino acids: CASSVVPSQETQYF. DNA for the CDR3: TGTGCCAGCAGCGTAGTCCCCAGTCAAGAGACCCAGTACTTC.

This chain links TRBV6-1 with TRBJ1-5, with 9 nucleotides matching TRBD1. CDR3 size: 19 residues. The J segment lost 0 bases and the V segment lost 3 bases, leaving 12 bases of the junction unmatched. CDR1 is MNHNS and CDR2 is SASEGT in the germline V gene. The CDR3 nucleotides read TGTGCCAGCAGTGACCCGGGACAGGGATATATTCTTAGCAATCAGCCCCAGCATTTT. Translated, it gives CASSDPGQGYILSNQPQHF.

The CDR3, as DNA: TGTGCCAGCAGCGCTGGGACAGCCCAAGAGACCCAGTACTTC. It yields the protein CASSAGTAQETQYF. V gene TRBV6-1 combines with J gene TRBJ2-5, with 7 bases fitting TRBD1. V shed 6 bases and J 1 base; nucleotides not matched to a gene: 5. The germline V gene has CDR1 MNHNS and CDR2 SASEGT. The CDR3 loop spans 14 amino acids.

J is TRBJ2-1 and V is TRBV27; 7 positions match TRBD1. The J segment lost 8 bases and the V segment lost 2 bases, leaving 6 bases of the junction unmatched. Germline values: CDR1 MNHEY, CDR2 SMNVEV (reference sequence). The CDR3 consists of 14 residues. CDR3 nucleotides: TGTGCCAGCAGTTTAAAGGGGGCAGGGGATGAGCAGTTCTTC. This encodes CASSLKGAGDEQFF.

With regard to this clone: At one end, the junction sequence differs from germline, possibly due to a read error. This sequence joins TRBV19 and TRBJ1-4; D is unresolved. This CDR3 comprises 13 residues. Per the germline V gene, CDR1 is LNHDA and CDR2 is SQIVND (reference sequence). CDR3: CASSMAQTHPFHF. Written as DNA, the CDR3 is TGTGCCAGTAGTATGGCACAGACACACCCTTTCCATTTT.

This chain uses TRBV7-2 with TRBJ1-2; no clear D. The CDR3 loop spans 13 amino acids. Looked up from germline, CDR1 is SGHTA and CDR2 is FQGNSA. The ends were cut back, 4 bases at V and 8 bases at J, with 14 bases in the middle. The CDR3 DNA is TGTGCCAGCAGCTCGATAGCCGGAGCGGGCTACACCTTC. Protein product: CASSSIAGAGYTF.